The clone carrying this TCR beta chain was detected only once. The data belong to a study of control samples from healthy donors and cancer patients. The CDR3 is 22 amino acids. V dropped 4 bases and J dropped 0; count of bases not matched to a gene: 24. Germline V gene sequence: CDR1 KGHSH, CDR2 LQKENI. Sequenced by immunoSEQ multiplex PCR; TCRdb stores in-frame clones only, minus some. The table has 350,000 to 450,000 clones, 90% seen once; the top ten hold around 6.5%. The material sequenced was PBMCs. V gene TRBV18 combines with J gene TRBJ2-4; 7 bases match TRBD2. The TCR comes from a middle-aged man with head and neck cancer. The CDR3 here is CASSLTSAIGTIGKIAKNIQYF. CDR3 nucleotide sequence: TGTGCCAGCTCACTTACTAGCGCAATAGGGACTATTGGGAAGATAGCCAAAAACATTCAGTACTTC.